This record concerns one T cell receptor (beta chain) sequence. Its target antigen remains unknown. Per-base qualities were not stored, and no clone one base away is much larger. This record comes from a study of technical replicates of blood from several donors (dated by TCRdb to 2016 to 2017). The library was generated by the immunoSEQ multiplex PCR assay. TCRdb provides this immuneACCESS table in a form limited to in-frame rearrangements. Some clones are lacking; in checked studies, under half of them reflect an unresolved V gene, and why the rest are absent is not known. For this sample there are about 15,000 clones; about 82% appear just once. Around 12% of the sample goes to the ten largest clones. From the cysteine through the phenylalanine, the CDR3 covers 14 amino acids. Just CDR3 DNA is preserved here, 42 bases in frame from base 1. V trim: 6 bases; J trim: 2 bases; unmatched bases: 5. The germline V gene sets CDR1 to MDHEN and CDR2 to SYDVKM.

The TCR was taken from a human donor in good health. The material sequenced was PBMCs. The rearranged segments are TRBV28 and TRBJ2-7, with 9 central nucleotides matching TRBD1. The CDR3 region reads CASSPGQGPYEQYF. The nucleotide sequence is TGTGCCAGCAGCCCGGGACAGGGCCCCTACGAGCAGTACTTC. With the portions outside the CDR3 filled from the reference TRBV28 and TRBJ2-7 genes, the complete variable region becomes DVKVTQSSRYLVKRTGEKVFLECVQDMDHENMFWYRQDPGLGLRLIYFSYDVKMKEKGDIPEGYSVSREKKERFSLILESASTNQTSMYLCASSPGQGPYEQYFGPGTRLTVT.